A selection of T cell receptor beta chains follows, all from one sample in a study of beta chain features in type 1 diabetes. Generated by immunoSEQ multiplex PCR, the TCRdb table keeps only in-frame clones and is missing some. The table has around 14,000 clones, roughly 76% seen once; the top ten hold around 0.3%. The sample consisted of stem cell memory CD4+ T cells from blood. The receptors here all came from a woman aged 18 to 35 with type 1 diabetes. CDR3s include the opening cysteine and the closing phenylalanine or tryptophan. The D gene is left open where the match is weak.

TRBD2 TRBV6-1 CASSERQREGLNIQYF
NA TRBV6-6 CASSYPSRETQYF
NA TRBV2 CASSEIAFFQGTDTQYF
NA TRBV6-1 CASSEALGAGYTF
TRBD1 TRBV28 CASSPRGTGYGYTF
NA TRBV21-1 CASSPKVRAGPTYNEQFF
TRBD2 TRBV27 CASSLQAGGPYEQYF
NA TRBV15 CATSRAGTEETQYF
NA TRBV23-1 CAGLGSDSGNTIYF
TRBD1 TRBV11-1 CASSLDGPGQMNTGELFF
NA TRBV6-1 CASSTAPSPNQPQHF
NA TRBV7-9 CASSLKADTGELFF
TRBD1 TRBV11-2 CASSITGTAYEQYF
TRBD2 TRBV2 CASSEGGGTQYF
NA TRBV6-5 CASSYLRARNTEAFF
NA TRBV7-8 CASSLWGVNEKLFF
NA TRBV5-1 CASSARGTDTQYF
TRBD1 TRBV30 CAWRRLGTGASYNEQFF
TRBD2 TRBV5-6 CASRRTSGSNYNEQFF
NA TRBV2 CASSKRLSYNEQFF
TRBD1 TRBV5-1 CASSLDRGGTEAFF
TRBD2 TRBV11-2 CASSLSPSGMGETQYF
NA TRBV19 CATRIGPGQNEQFF
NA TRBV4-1 CASSQETGLFDQPQHF
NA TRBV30 CAWTGSGETQYF
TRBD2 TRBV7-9 CASSITSASDTQYF
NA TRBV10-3 CAIRKGNAGNTIYF
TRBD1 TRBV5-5 CASSTAGTGVGANVLTF
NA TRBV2 CASRRETYEQYF
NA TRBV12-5 CASGLVLGGRGLNTEAFF
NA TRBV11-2 CASSSPSGGLNYGYTF
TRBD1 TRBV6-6 CASTRTGVSNQPQHF
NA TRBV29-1 CSVRVFTDTQYF
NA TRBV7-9 CASSLGLNSNQPQHF
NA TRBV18 CASGPDSVYYGYTF
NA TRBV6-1 CASSVTEVYGYTF
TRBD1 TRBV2 CASRGGQVRWNTEAFF
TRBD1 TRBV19 CASSYRGNEQFF
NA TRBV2 CASSLRGNQPQHF